This T cell receptor beta chain appears in the sequencing data of a study of T and B cells in COVID-19 patients. From blood, about 240-550 ng of genomic DNA served as TRB template. Multiplex PCR with BIOMED2 TRB-A/B primer pools amplified TRB rearrangements. TCRdb used MiXCR to reprocess the multiplex PCR reads, holding one entry per CDR3 protein. The sample carries approximately 17,000 distinct CDR3 sequences, approximately 30% recorded once. This TCR came from a human donor who had recovered from COVID-19. The sample consisted of blood.

The CDR3 DNA reads as TGTGCCAGTAGTATAGATCGGGACAGCCTCTCCTACGAGCAGTACTTC. Residues: CASSIDRDSLSYEQYF. J is TRBJ2-7 and V is TRBV19; TRBD1 matches at 7 bases. V was clipped by 0 bases and J by 0 bases; unmatched bases: 5. Germline V CDR1 and CDR2: LNHDA, SQIVND (reference sequence). CDR3 length: 16 amino acids.